A selection of T cell receptor beta chains follows, all from one sample in a study of blood T cells in healthy people across ages. TCRdb re-derived calls from the 5' RACE reads in MiXCR, one entry per CDR3 protein. This table holds 800,000 to 1,300,000 distinct CDR3 sequences, roughly 24% found once. The same sample was also studied in work on T cells of mothers and their children.

The sample was blood. All receptors come from a girl aged 2 to 9 in good health. Both conserved end residues are part of each CDR3. Fields, in order: J gene, D gene, clone size, V gene, CDR3 DNA, CDR3 protein. D genes are given only for firm matches. Clone size appears in some rows only: once, few, many, or a class for an expanded clone.

TRBJ2-1	NA	NA	TRBV28	TGTGCCAGCACCCCCTCGGGGACCAGCGGCCAAAACAATGAGCAGTTCTTC	CASTPSGTSGQNNEQFF
TRBJ1-4	NA	few	TRBV12-5	TGTGCTAGTGGTTCCCCCGAGGGGCCAGCAACTAATGAAAAACTGTTTTTT	CASGSPEGPATNEKLFF
TRBJ1-2	NA	few	TRBV21-1	TGTGCCAGCAGCAAAGTAGCCGACGACAGGGGGCGTGGTGGCTACACCTTC	CASSKVADDRGRGGYTF
TRBJ2-7	NA	NA	TRBV28	TGTGCCAGCAGCCCCACACACGAGGGGATCTACGAGCAGTACTTC	CASSPTHEGIYEQYF
TRBJ2-2	NA	few	TRBV29-1	TGCAGCGTTGCACAGTCTAACACCGGGGAGCTGTTTTTT	CSVAQSNTGELFF
TRBJ1-2	TRBD1	NA	TRBV6-6	TGTGCCAGCAGGAACCGGGACAGGGGGCGCGGGAATGGCTACACCTTC	CASRNRDRGRGNGYTF
TRBJ1-6	NA	NA	TRBV2	TGTGCCAGCATCCGGGCTACCTATAATTCACCCCTCCACTTT	CASIRATYNSPLHF
TRBJ2-3	NA	NA	TRBV7-2	TGTGCCAGCAGACGAGGGACTCCAACAGATACGCAGTATTTT	CASRRGTPTDTQYF
TRBJ2-1	NA	NA	TRBV7-2	TGTGCCAGCAGCTACGCCTGGAATGAGCAGTTCTTC	CASSYAWNEQFF
TRBJ2-4	NA	NA	TRBV5-1	TGCGCCAGCAAGGCGGCGGAGTATGAAAACATTCAGTACTTC	CASKAAEYENIQYF
TRBJ2-1	TRBD2	NA	TRBV27	TGTGCCAGCAGTTTTCTAGCGGGAGCCACACACGCCCTCTACAATGAGCAGTTCTTC	CASSFLAGATHALYNEQFF
TRBJ2-1	NA	few	TRBV7-8	TGTGCCAGCAGCTTAGGGCTAGCCGCAGAGTTCTTC	CASSLGLAAEFF
TRBJ2-1	NA	NA	TRBV7-9	TGTGCCAGCCGAGATACCGGACACCCAAACAATGAGCAGTTCTTC	CASRDTGHPNNEQFF
TRBJ2-1	TRBD1	few	TRBV29-1	TGCAGCGGAGAAACAGGGGCCGGGGAGCAGTTCTTC	CSGETGAGEQFF
TRBJ2-7	TRBD1	few	TRBV29-1	TGCAGCCCTGGGGTGGACAGGGGTTCCTACGAGCAGTACTTC	CSPGVDRGSYEQYF
TRBJ2-1	TRBD2	few	TRBV6-1	TGTACCAGCAGTACCCTTAGCGGGGTTACTTGGGATGAGCAGTTCTTC	CTSSTLSGVTWDEQFF
TRBJ2-2	NA	NA	TRBV3-1	TGTGCCAGCAGCCATCGCCGGCCCGGGGAGCTGTTTTTT	CASSHRRPGELFF
TRBJ2-6	NA	once	TRBV11-2	TGTGCCAGCAGCTTGTTCGGCCTGGGCTCTGGGGCCAACGTCCTGACTTTC	CASSLFGLGSGANVLTF
TRBJ2-2	TRBD1	few	TRBV7-9	TGTGCCAGCAGCCCGCGGGGGACAGGGCCCACCGGGGAGCTGTTTTTT	CASSPRGTGPTGELFF
TRBJ2-7	TRBD1	few	TRBV7-9	TGTGCCAGCAGCTCGCAAACAGGGGCCTACGAGCAGTACTTC	CASSSQTGAYEQYF
TRBJ2-7	TRBD2	NA	TRBV6-6	TGTGCCAGCAGTCCCCTCCTAGCGGGGAACTCCTACGAGCAGTACTTC	CASSPLLAGNSYEQYF
TRBJ2-5	NA	few	TRBV6-6	TGTGCCAGCAGTTACTCTCAGGGGGAGACCCAGTACTTC	CASSYSQGETQYF
TRBJ1-4	NA	few	TRBV5-1	TGCGCCAGCAGCCAGACCGAACCTGTCTTGGGGGAAAAACTGTTTTTT	CASSQTEPVLGEKLFF
TRBJ2-1	TRBD2	few	TRBV20-1	TGCAGTGCTAGGGGACTAGCGGGACGGGGTGAGCAGTTCTTC	CSARGLAGRGEQFF
TRBJ1-1	NA	NA	TRBV12-3/TRBV12-4	TGTGCCAGCAGTTCGACACCTTTGAACACTGAAGCTTTCTTT	CASSSTPLNTEAFF
TRBJ1-2	TRBD1	few	TRBV29-1	TGCAGCGGCGGACAGGTTGAAGGGGATGGCTACACCTTC	CSGGQVEGDGYTF
TRBJ2-2	NA	few	TRBV21-1	TGTGCCAGCAGCATTACAGACAGTCTCAACACCGGGGAGCTGTTTTTT	CASSITDSLNTGELFF
TRBJ2-4	NA	few	TRBV20-1	TGCAGTGCTACCGGAAACCGGGCCTCCAAAAACATTCAGTACTTC	CSATGNRASKNIQYF
TRBJ2-5	NA	NA	TRBV29-1	TGCAGCGCCGGCGGGCACGGAGAGACCCAGTACTTC	CSAGGHGETQYF
TRBJ1-4	NA	NA	TRBV6-6	TGTGCCGCCGGGGGAGGTATAGAAAAACTGTTTTTT	CAAGGGIEKLFF
TRBJ2-1	NA	NA	TRBV4-1	TGCGCCAGCAGCCAAGAACGTCCGTCCAATGAGCAGTTCTTC	CASSQERPSNEQFF
TRBJ2-7	TRBD2	NA	TRBV28	TGTGCCAGCAGTTTCGATTGGGAGGGAAGATCCTACGAGCAGTACTTC	CASSFDWEGRSYEQYF
TRBJ2-7	TRBD2	few	TRBV6-1	TGTGCTGCGGCAGCGGGAGGAAGCTACGAGCAGTACTTC	CAAAAGGSYEQYF
TRBJ2-5	TRBD2	NA	TRBV5-1	TGCGCCAGCAGCTTGAGAGGGACTAGCGGGAGTCCCCAGTACTTC	CASSLRGTSGSPQYF
TRBJ2-7	NA	few	TRBV29-1	TGTAGCGTTTTAGGCCCCAGGGCGATGGGTTCCTACGAGCAGTACTTC	CSVLGPRAMGSYEQYF
TRBJ2-4	NA	NA	TRBV15	TGTGCCACCAGCAGGGAGGGATTCGGCAAAAACATTCAGTACTTC	CATSREGFGKNIQYF
TRBJ2-2	TRBD2	NA	TRBV12-3/TRBV12-4	TGTGCCACACGAGGTACTAGCGGGAGTACGGGCCGCACCGGGGAGCTGTTTTTT	CATRGTSGSTGRTGELFF
TRBJ2-2	NA	NA	TRBV12-5	TGTGCTAGTGGTTTGGTACTGAGAAGCGGGGAGCTGTTTTTT	CASGLVLRSGELFF
TRBJ1-5	NA	few	TRBV6-2/TRBV6-3	TGTGCCAGCAGAAAACAGGGAGGGAGTCAGCCCCAGCATTTT	CASRKQGGSQPQHF
TRBJ2-1	TRBD1	few	TRBV29-1	TGCAGCGTTGAAGCCTTGGGACAGAACAATGAGCAGTTCTTC	CSVEALGQNNEQFF
TRBJ2-7	NA	NA	TRBV4-1	TGCGCCAGCAGCCAAGATACTCAATACACAGGGACCGTGCAGTACTTC	CASSQDTQYTGTVQYF
TRBJ2-5	NA	few	TRBV10-3	TGTGCTATCAACGGGGCTGCGGGGAATGAGCAGCTCTTC	CAINGAAGNEQLF
TRBJ2-7	TRBD2	NA	TRBV28	TGTGCCAGCGGGTTGACGGGAGGTTGGTCCTACGAGCAGTACTTC	CASGLTGGWSYEQYF
TRBJ2-7	NA	NA	TRBV28	TGTGCCAGTGGGGACACCAGATACGAGCAGTACTTC	CASGDTRYEQYF
TRBJ2-1	NA	few	TRBV11-1	TGTGCCAGCAGCTTCATGGAGGGCGGACCCTACAATGAGCAGTTCTTC	CASSFMEGGPYNEQFF
TRBJ2-2	NA	few	TRBV29-1	TGCAGCGTTGAGAATTGGGTCTCCGGGGAGCTGTTTTTT	CSVENWVSGELFF
TRBJ1-4	TRBD1	NA	TRBV24-1	TGTGCCACCAGTGCTCTAGGACAGGGTGGCGAAAAACTGTTTTTT	CATSALGQGGEKLFF
TRBJ1-6	NA	NA	TRBV4-1	TGCGCCAGCCGCCTACGGGAGGATTCACCCCTCCACTTT	CASRLREDSPLHF
TRBJ1-6	NA	few	TRBV12-3/TRBV12-4	TGTGCCAGCATCACTTCCGGGTTGAGCTCCTATAATTCACCCCTCCACTTT	CASITSGLSSYNSPLHF
TRBJ2-7	NA	NA	TRBV3-1	TGTGCCAGCAGCCTCCTATTGGAGAACTCCTACGAGCAGTACTTC	CASSLLLENSYEQYF
TRBJ2-7	NA	few	TRBV29-1	TGCAGCGCGAGGAAGGGAGTTTCGTACGAGCAGTACTTC	CSARKGVSYEQYF
TRBJ1-2	TRBD1	NA	TRBV24-1	TGTGCCACCAGTGATCAAGGGACAGGCTATGGCTACACCTTC	CATSDQGTGYGYTF
TRBJ2-5	NA	NA	TRBV6-6	TGTGCCAGCAGTTACTCGACGATGCCGGCCGATGAAGAGACCCAGTACTTC	CASSYSTMPADEETQYF
TRBJ2-5	NA	NA	TRBV2	TGTGCCAGCGGTCGGAGGGAAGAGACCCAGTACTTC	CASGRREETQYF
TRBJ2-7	NA	few	TRBV6-2/TRBV6-3	TGTGCCAGCAGCCTTACCGACAACTCCCTCTACGAGCAGTACTTC	CASSLTDNSLYEQYF
TRBJ1-6	NA	NA	TRBV12-3/TRBV12-4	TGTGCCAGCAGTTTCCAGGGACCACCCCTCCACTTT	CASSFQGPPLHF
TRBJ2-1	NA	once	TRBV21-1	TGTGCCAGCAGCAAAGAGGAGGGCGCATACAATGAGCAGTTCTTC	CASSKEEGAYNEQFF
TRBJ1-1	NA	once	TRBV2	TGTGCCAGCAGTGCATATGGCCAGGGGAGTGTCACTGAAGCTTTCTTT	CASSAYGQGSVTEAFF
TRBJ2-5	NA	NA	TRBV4-2	TGTGCCAGCAGCCAAGGTCGTCCTTCCGGGGATGAGACCCAGTACTTC	CASSQGRPSGDETQYF
TRBJ2-7	NA	NA	TRBV7-3	TGTGCCAGCAGCTTAACGTTACAGGGCGAGCAGTACTTC	CASSLTLQGEQYF